This T cell receptor beta chain was profiled in a study of blood T cell repertoires in COVID-19. Study context: Samples taken during acute and convalescent COVID-19 were collected in the United States, Italy and Spain. PBMCs, B-cell-depleted T cells, or T cells were the source of the cDNA or gDNA that made up the material.

J was trimmed by 0 bases and V by 1 base; bases with no gene match: 2. The CDR3 extends over 15 amino acids. Germline assignment: CDR1 SGHDT and CDR2 YYEEEE. Assay used: immunoSEQ multiplex PCR; TCRdb lists only in-frame clones, some missing. The sample has about 190,000 clones, about nine tenths seen once; the top ten hold 6.5% to 8.5%. Sequencing used peripheral blood. This receptor was taken from a man aged 35-49 years with acute or convalescent COVID-19. The genes are TRBV5-6 and TRBJ2-3; 7 bases line up with TRBD1. Here the CDR3 reads CASSLQGVSTDTQYF. The CDR3 nucleotides read TGTGCCAGCAGCTTGCAGGGGGTTAGCACAGATACGCAGTATTTT.